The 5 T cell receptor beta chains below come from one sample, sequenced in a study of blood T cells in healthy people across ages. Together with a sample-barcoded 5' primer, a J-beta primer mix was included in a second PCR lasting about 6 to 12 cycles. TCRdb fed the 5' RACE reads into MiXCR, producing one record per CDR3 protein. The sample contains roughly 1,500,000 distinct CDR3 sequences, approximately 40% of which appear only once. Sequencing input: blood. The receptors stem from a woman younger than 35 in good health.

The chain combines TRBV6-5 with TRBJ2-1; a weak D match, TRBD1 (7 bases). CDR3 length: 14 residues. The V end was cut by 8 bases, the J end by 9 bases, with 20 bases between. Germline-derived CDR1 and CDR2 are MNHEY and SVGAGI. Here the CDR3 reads CASGNGGGDSEQFF. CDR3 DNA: TGTGCCAGCGGTAATGGAGGAGGGGACAGTGAGCAGTTCTTC.

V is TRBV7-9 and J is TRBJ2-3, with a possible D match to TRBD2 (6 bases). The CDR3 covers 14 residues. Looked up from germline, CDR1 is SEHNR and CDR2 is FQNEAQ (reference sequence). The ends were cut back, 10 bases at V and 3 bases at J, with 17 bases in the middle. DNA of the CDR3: TGTGCCACCTCGTGGCGGGGATCAACAGATACGCAGTATTTT. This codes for CATSWRGSTDTQYF.

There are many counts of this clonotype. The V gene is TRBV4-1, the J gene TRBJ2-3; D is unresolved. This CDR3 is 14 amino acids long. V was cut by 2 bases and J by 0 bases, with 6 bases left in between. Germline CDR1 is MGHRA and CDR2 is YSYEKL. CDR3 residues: CASSQNPSTDTQYF. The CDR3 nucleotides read TGCGCCAGCAGCCAAAATCCAAGCACAGATACGCAGTATTTT.

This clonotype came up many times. The DNA for the CDR3 is TGTGCCAGCAGTTACGCCGGTGAGCAGTACTTC. The encoded protein is CASSYAGEQYF. The gene calls are TRBV6-5 and TRBJ2-7; D gene ambiguous. Germline assignment: CDR1 MNHEY and CDR2 SVGAGI. V lost 2 bases to trimming and J lost 7 bases, with 6 bases between them. The CDR3 extends over 11 amino acids.

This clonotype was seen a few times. The CDR3 loop reads CASSLALGGGIKDEQFF. The CDR3 nucleotides read TGTGCCAGCAGCTTAGCGCTTGGCGGGGGGATCAAAGATGAGCAGTTCTTC. This rearrangement joins TRBV7-2 to TRBJ2-1, with 8 nucleotides matching TRBD2. This CDR3 has 17 amino acids. Trimming at V came to 0 bases and at J to 8 bases, leaving 12 bases not matched to a gene. Germline V lookup: CDR1 SGHTA, CDR2 FQGNSA. The full variable domain, in which reference TRBV7-2 and TRBJ2-1 provide the parts outside the CDR3, is GAGVSQSPSNKVTEKGKDVELRCDPISGHTALYWYRQSLGQGLEFLIYFQGNSAPDKSGLPSDRFSAERTGGSVSTLTIQRTQQEDSAVYLCASSLALGGGIKDEQFFGPGTRLTVL.